The T cell receptor (beta chain) under discussion was sequenced for a study of lymphopenia after photon versus proton radiotherapy. Whole-study results and caveats: After lymphocyte nadir, photon-treated repertoires showed oligoclonal expansion, especially CD8+ Temra.

Sequencing was performed with immunoSEQ multiplex PCR; in TCRdb, only in-frame clones are kept and a portion is missing. The data hold tens of thousands of clones, with over 80% observed a single time. This CDR3 spans 13 amino acids. V lost 4 bases and J lost 5, with 11 bases in between. Germline V gene data show CDR1 as MGHRA and CDR2 as YSYEKL. About this clone itself: The target antigen is unknown.

The receptor was isolated from a man older than 75 with esophageal cancer. The material sequenced was peripheral blood, taken from a patient treated with proton-based radiotherapy. V is TRBV4-1 and J is TRBJ2-5; D is unclear. For the CDR3, the DNA is TGCGCCAGCAGCCTTGTAGTCGTCGAGACCCAGTACTTC. Protein sequence: CASSLVVVETQYF.